This passage covers 18 T cell receptor beta chains from one sample sequenced in a study of T cell repertoires in cytomegalovirus infection. In TCRdb, the reads were re-called with MiXCR into one record per CDR3 protein. Of hundreds of thousands of distinct CDR3 sequences detected, 29% appear once; the ten largest clones hold around 19%. Their cognate antigens are unknown. The source was cultured PBMCs, collected from culture after CMV antigen stimulation. These receptors were taken from a human donor in good health (CMV status not recorded). Some clones in this sample may be carry-over from other donors' samples.

The chain links TRBV20-1 to TRBJ2-2, with a weak D call TRBD2 (5 bases). V lost 0 bases, J lost 4 bases, and 9 bases lay in between. CDR3 size: 14 residues. Looked up from germline, CDR1 is DFQATT and CDR2 is SNEGSKA (reference sequence). The CDR3 is CSARDLGGTGELFF. DNA for the CDR3: TGCAGTGCTAGAGATCTCGGAGGCACCGGGGAGCTGTTTTTT.

This sequence joins TRBV28 and TRBJ2-1; D is perhaps TRBD1 or TRBD2 (7 bases each). V was cut by 7 bases and J by 8 bases, with 18 bases left in between. Germline V gene data show CDR1 as MDHEN and CDR2 as SYDVKM. CDR3 length: 14 residues. The CDR3 reads CASIFGGGGHEQFF. The CDR3, as DNA: TGTGCCAGCATCTTCGGGGGAGGGGGCCATGAGCAGTTCTTC.

The chain combines TRBV25-1 with TRBJ2-5; D call uncertain. Germline assignment: CDR1 MGHDK and CDR2 SYGVNS. V was pared by 8 bases and J by 1 base, with 14 bases between. The CDR3 spans 14 residues. DNA of the CDR3: TGTGCCAGCCTCTCCCCGGCTAGCCAAGAGACCCAGTACTTC. This sequence encodes CASLSPASQETQYF.

This clonotype was counted ten times or more. The rearrangement links TRBV19 to TRBJ2-7; TRBD1 is a possible D gene (6 bases). The CDR3 spans 13 residues. V was cut by 11 bases and J by 0 bases, with 14 bases left in between. In germline, CDR1 is LNHDA, CDR2 SQIVND (reference sequence). CDR3 amino acids: CAVPLRGSYEQYF. CDR3 coding DNA: TGTGCCGTGCCTCTCAGGGGCTCCTACGAGCAGTACTTC.

The chain links TRBV7-9 to TRBJ2-1, with TRBD2 identical over 11 bases. V dropped 5 bases and J dropped 5; count of bases not matched to a gene: 8. The CDR3 is 16 residues long. Per germline, CDR1 SEHNR and CDR2 FQNEAQ (reference sequence). Written as DNA, the CDR3 is TGTGCCAGCAGCCTCCCCACTAGCGGGAGAGACAATGAGCAGTTCTTC. Translating gives CASSLPTSGRDNEQFF.

The sample holds a few counts of this clonotype. This chain links TRBV6-1 with TRBJ1-1, with a weak D call TRBD1 (6 bases). The CDR3 runs 16 residues. Trimming took 7 bases from V and 8 from J, leaving 26 bases between them. Germline CDR1 reads MNHNS; CDR2 reads SASEGT. CDR3 region: CASNTLGGPSGAEAFF. The CDR3 coding sequence is TGTGCCAGCAATACCCTCGGGGGCCCTTCAGGAGCCGAAGCTTTCTTT.

This clonotype appeared many times. The chain has TRBV7-9 and TRBJ2-3; D call uncertain. This CDR3 is built from 14 residues. V lost 4 bases, J lost 3 bases, and 11 bases lay in between. Germline CDR1 SEHNR, CDR2 FQNEAQ (reference sequence). The CDR3, as DNA: TGTGCCAGCAGCTCGGACGGATCAACAGATACGCAGTATTTT. Protein product: CASSSDGSTDTQYF.

Many counts were recorded for this clonotype. DNA for the CDR3: TGTGCCAGCAGCCCACCGGTAGGGGAAGATGGCTACACCTTC. Translated: CASSPPVGEDGYTF. This chain connects TRBV7-2 to TRBJ1-2; possible D gene TRBD1, 5 bases. The CDR3 contains 14 residues. Trimming removed 5 bases at V and 6 bases at J, with 16 bases between. The germline CDR1 and CDR2 sequences are SGHTA and FQGNSA.

This rearrangement joins TRBV5-3 to TRBJ2-7; D unresolved. TRBV5-3 is recorded as an ORF, its role being uncertain. V was trimmed by 8 bases and J by 1 base, leaving 13 bases between them. The CDR3 consists of 13 residues. CDR3 protein: CASSHVPSYEQYF. The CDR3 DNA reads as TGTGCCAGCAGCCATGTCCCTTCCTACGAGCAGTACTTC.

The V call is TRBV5-1, the J call TRBJ2-2, with D tentatively TRBD1 or TRBD2 (5 bases each). The CDR3 runs to 14 residues. Trimming left V 1 base short and J 7 bases short, with 11 bases between. Germline V gives CDR1 SGHRS, CDR2 YFSETQ. Written as DNA, the CDR3 is TGCGCCAGCAGCTTGATGGGGACGGACGGGGAGCTGTTTTTT. Translated: CASSLMGTDGELFF.

On this clonotype: This may be a read error: a much more frequent sequence differs by one nucleotide. This sequence joins TRBV7-2 and TRBJ2-7; D is ambiguous. The CDR3 consists of 12 residues. Trimming took 4 bases from V and 9 from J, leaving 13 bases between them. Per the germline V gene, CDR1 is SGHTA and CDR2 is FQGNSA. The CDR3 reads CASSCTPDGQYF. CDR3 DNA: TGTGCCAGCAGCTGTACACCGGACGGGCAGTACTTC.

The J gene is TRBJ1-1, the V gene TRBV6-5; TRBD1 might be the D (5 bases). The CDR3 is 14 amino acids. CDR1 is MNHEY, CDR2 SVGAGI, per germline. V was cut by 7 bases and J by 4 bases, with 16 bases left in between. CDR3 loop: CASTLVREGTEAFF. The CDR3 nucleotides read TGTGCCAGCACCCTAGTCAGGGAGGGCACTGAAGCTTTCTTT.

This clonotype appeared a few times. The chain combines TRBV11-2 with TRBJ2-1, with TRBD2 matching over 7 bases. This CDR3 comprises 19 residues. Trimming cost V 7 bases and J 9 bases; bases outside gene matches: 27. The germline CDR1 and CDR2 sequences are SGHAT and FQNNGV. The CDR3 is CASTPRAGRFWRGSTEQFF. The CDR3 DNA reads as TGTGCCAGCACCCCGCGCGCAGGGCGGTTTTGGCGGGGGTCGACTGAGCAGTTCTTC.

This clonotype has ten or more counts. This chain connects TRBV7-2 to TRBJ2-1; 8 positions match TRBD2. Trimming at V came to 1 base and at J to 7 bases, leaving 6 bases not matched to a gene. This CDR3 spans 15 amino acids. Germline lookup yields CDR1 SGHTA and CDR2 FQGNSA. CDR3 nucleotide sequence: TGTGCCAGCAGCTTAGTGAGCGGGAGAAGGAATGAGCAGTTCTTC. Translated: CASSLVSGRRNEQFF.

This rearrangement joins TRBV29-1 to TRBJ1-2; TRBD1 is a possible D gene (6 bases). Trimming left V 3 bases short and J 8 bases short, with 22 bases between. This CDR3 region has 15 residues. From germline, CDR1 is SQVTM and CDR2 ANQGSEA. The CDR3 nucleotides are TGCAGCGTTGAGGATTGGCGGCAGGGACAAGGCGGCTACACCTTC. Its protein product is CSVEDWRQGQGGYTF.

V gene TRBV20-1 combines with J gene TRBJ2-7, with 8 bases that match TRBD1. V lost 8 bases and J lost 3; bases outside the gene matches: 9. The V gene's germline CDR1 is DFQATT and CDR2 SNEGSKA (reference sequence). The CDR3 is 13 residues long. CDR3 sequence: CSFGQGGLYEQYF. Here the CDR3 DNA reads TGCAGTTTTGGACAGGGAGGTCTCTACGAGCAGTACTTC.

This clonotype was recorded once. This chain uses TRBV5-4 with TRBJ2-1; no firm D call. Germline CDR1 reads SGHNT; CDR2 reads YYREEE (reference sequence). Trimming shortened V by 0 bases and J by 5 bases, and 12 bases separated the two germline ends. CDR3 size: 15 residues. The CDR3, as DNA: TGTGCCAGCAGCTTGGCCGGCGGAACCCACAATGAGCAGTTCTTC. Translation gives CASSLAGGTHNEQFF.

This chain links TRBV12-3 or TRBV12-4 with TRBJ1-1; the D gene is possibly TRBD1 (6 bases). The V and J ends lost 4 bases and 2 bases respectively, with 11 bases between them. The CDR3 totals 14 residues. The CDR3 loop reads CASSSPTGNTEAFF. The CDR3 DNA is TGTGCCAGCAGTTCTCCGACAGGCAACACTGAAGCTTTCTTT.